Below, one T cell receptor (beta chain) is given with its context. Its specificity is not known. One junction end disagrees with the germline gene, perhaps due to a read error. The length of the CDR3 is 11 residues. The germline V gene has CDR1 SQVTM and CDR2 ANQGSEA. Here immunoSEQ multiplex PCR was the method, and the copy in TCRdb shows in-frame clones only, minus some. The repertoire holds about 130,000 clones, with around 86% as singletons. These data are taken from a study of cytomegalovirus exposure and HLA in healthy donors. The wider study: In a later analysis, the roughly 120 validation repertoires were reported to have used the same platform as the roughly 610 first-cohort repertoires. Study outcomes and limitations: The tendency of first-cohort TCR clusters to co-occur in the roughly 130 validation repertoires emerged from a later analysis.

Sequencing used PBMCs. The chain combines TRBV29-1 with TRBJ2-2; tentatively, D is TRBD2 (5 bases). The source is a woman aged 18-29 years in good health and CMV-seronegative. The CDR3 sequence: CSPPEHRGAVF. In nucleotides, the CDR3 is TGCAGCCCCCCGGAACACCGGGGAGCTGTTTTT.